This T cell receptor beta chain stems from a study of shared clonotypes between healthy human individuals. Genomic DNA of each subset was evenly split across several immunoSEQ plates. Methods used by the authors: Junction-only immunoSEQ sequences carried no quality scores, so filtering differed. The assay was immunoSEQ multiplex PCR, and TCRdb's table has in-frame clones only and misses some. That table is the source of V, J and clone size, and D and trimming were worked out from the DNA. This repertoire shows about 450,000 clones, roughly 80% found once; its top ten account for about 12%. The CDR3 is 15 amino acids. V dropped 3 bases and J dropped 0 bases, with 8 bases sitting between them. CDR1 and CDR2 from the germline V gene are SGHVS and FNYEAQ. This clone was found a few times.

The chain couples TRBV7-6 to TRBJ1-4; D not resolved. The receptor comes from a woman aged 40 to 50 in good health. Some clones in this sample may be carry-over from other donors' samples. The sequencing input was PBMCs. The CDR3 DNA reads TGTGCCAGCAGCTTTCAAGAAACAACTAATGAAAAACTGTTTTTT. It specifies CASSFQETTNEKLFF.